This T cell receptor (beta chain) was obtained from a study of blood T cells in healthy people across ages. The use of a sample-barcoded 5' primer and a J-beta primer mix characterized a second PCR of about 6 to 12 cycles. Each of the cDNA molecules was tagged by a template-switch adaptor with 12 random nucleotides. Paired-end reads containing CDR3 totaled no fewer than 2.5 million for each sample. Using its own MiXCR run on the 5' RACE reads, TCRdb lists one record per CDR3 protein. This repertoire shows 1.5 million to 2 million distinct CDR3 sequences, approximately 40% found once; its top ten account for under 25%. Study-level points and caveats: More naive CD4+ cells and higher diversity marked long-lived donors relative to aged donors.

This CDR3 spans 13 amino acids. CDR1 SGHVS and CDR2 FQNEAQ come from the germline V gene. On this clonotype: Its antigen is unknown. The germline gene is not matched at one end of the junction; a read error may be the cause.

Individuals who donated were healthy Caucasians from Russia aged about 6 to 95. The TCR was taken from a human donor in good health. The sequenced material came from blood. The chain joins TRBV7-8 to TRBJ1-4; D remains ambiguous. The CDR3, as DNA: TGTGCTAGCAGCTTTGCCGGTAATGAAAAACTGTTTTTT. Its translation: CASSFAGNEKLFF.